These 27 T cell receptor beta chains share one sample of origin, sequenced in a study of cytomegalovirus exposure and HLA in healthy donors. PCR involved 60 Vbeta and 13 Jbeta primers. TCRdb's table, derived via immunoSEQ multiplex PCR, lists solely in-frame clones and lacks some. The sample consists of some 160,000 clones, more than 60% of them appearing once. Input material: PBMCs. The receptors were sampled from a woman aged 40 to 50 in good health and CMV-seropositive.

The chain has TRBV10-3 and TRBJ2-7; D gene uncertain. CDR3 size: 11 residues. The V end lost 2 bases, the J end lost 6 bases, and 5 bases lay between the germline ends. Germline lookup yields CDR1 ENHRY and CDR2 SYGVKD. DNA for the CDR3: TGTGCCATCAGTGAGCTAGGCGAGCAGTACTTC. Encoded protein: CAISELGEQYF.

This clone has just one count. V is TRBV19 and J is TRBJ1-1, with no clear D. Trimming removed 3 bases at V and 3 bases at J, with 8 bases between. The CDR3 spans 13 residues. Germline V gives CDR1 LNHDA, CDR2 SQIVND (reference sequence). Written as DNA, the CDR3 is TGTGCCAGTAGTATCCGGGGATACACTGAAGCTTTCTTT. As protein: CASSIRGYTEAFF.

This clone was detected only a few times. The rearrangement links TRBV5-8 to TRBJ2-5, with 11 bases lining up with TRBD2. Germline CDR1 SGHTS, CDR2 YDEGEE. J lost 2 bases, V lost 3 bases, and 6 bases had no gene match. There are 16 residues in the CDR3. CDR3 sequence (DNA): TGTGCCAGCAGCTCCCTAGCGGGGGGTCCGCAAGAGACCCAGTACTTC. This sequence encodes CASSSLAGGPQETQYF.

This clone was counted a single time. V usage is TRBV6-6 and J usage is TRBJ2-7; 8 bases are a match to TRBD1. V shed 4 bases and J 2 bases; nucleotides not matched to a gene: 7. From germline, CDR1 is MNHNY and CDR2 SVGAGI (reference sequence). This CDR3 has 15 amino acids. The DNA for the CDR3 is TGTGCCAGCAGTTCCGGGACAGGTTGGACCTACGAGCAGTACTTC. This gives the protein CASSSGTGWTYEQYF.

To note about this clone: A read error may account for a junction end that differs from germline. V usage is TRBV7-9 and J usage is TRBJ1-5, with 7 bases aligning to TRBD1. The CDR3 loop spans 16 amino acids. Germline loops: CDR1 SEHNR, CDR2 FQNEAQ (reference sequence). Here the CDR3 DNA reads TGTTCCAGCAGCCAGTCGGGGGGGACAGCTGATCAGCCCCAGCATTTT. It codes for CSSSQSGGTADQPQHF.

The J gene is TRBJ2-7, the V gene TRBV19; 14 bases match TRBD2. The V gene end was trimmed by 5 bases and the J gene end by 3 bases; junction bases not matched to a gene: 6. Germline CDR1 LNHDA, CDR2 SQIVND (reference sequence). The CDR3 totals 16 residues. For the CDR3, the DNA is TGTGCCAGTAGTCCGGGGGGGACTAGCGGGGGCTACGAGCAGTACTTC. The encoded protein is CASSPGGTSGGYEQYF.

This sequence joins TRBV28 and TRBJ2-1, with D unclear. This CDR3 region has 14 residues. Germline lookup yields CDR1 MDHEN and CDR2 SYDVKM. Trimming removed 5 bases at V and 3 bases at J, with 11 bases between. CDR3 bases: TGTGCCAGCAGTCTCTCAGAGGTCTACAATGAGCAGTTCTTC. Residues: CASSLSEVYNEQFF.

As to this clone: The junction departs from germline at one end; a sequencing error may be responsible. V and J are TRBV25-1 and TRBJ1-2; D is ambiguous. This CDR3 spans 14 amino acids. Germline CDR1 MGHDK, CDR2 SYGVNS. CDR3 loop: CASSGVGGGYGYTF. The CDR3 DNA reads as TGCGCCAGCAGTGGGGTAGGAGGTGGCTATGGCTACACCTTC.

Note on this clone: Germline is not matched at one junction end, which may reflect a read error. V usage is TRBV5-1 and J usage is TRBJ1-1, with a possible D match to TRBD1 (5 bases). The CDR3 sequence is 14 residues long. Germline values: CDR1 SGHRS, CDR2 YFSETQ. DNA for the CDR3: TGCGCCAGCCGCTTAACCGGGACTAACACTGAAGCTTTCTTT. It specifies CASRLTGTNTEAFF.

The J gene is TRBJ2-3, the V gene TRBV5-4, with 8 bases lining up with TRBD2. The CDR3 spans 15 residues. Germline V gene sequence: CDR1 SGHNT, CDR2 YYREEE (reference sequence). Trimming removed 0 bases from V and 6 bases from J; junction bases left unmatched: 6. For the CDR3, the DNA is TGTGCCAGCAGCTTGGGACGGGGGGGCAAGGATACGCAGTATTTT. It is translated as CASSLGRGGKDTQYF.

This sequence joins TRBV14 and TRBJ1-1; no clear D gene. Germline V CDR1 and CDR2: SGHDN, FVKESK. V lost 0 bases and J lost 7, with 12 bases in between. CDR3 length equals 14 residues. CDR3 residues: CASSQDVWAYEAFF. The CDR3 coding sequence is TGTGCCAGCAGCCAAGATGTCTGGGCTTATGAAGCTTTCTTT.

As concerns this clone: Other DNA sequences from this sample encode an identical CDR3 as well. CDR3 region: CASSLGQGAEKLFF. The CDR3 DNA reads as TGCGCCAGCAGCTTGGGGCAGGGGGCTGAAAAACTGTTTTTT. The chain links TRBV5-1 to TRBJ1-4; 8 bases align to TRBD1. J gave up 7 bases and V 0 bases, and 2 bases lay outside the gene matches. Germline V gene lookup returns CDR1 SGHRS and CDR2 YFSETQ. The CDR3 consists of 14 residues.

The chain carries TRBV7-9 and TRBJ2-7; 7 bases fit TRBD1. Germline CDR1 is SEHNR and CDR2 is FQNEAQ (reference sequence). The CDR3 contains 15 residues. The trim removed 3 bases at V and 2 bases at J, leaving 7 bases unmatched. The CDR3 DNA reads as TGTGCCAGCAGCTTTCGAGGACAGGCTACCTACGAGCAGTACTTC. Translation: CASSFRGQATYEQYF.

CDR3 residues: CASSHSFLNNQPQHF. Written as DNA, the CDR3 is TGTGCCAGCAGCCACAGTTTCCTGAACAATCAGCCCCAGCATTTT. The gene calls are TRBV16 and TRBJ1-5, with D uncertain. V was pared by 3 bases and J by 3 bases, with 12 bases between. CDR3 length equals 15 residues. Germline-derived CDR1 and CDR2 are KGHSY and FQNENV.

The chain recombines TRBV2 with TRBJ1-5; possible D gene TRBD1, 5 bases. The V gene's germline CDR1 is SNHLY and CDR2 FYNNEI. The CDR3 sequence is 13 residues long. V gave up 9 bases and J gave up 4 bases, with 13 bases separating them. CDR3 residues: CASRQGLNQPQHF. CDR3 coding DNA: TGTGCCAGTCGGCAGGGTTTGAATCAGCCCCAGCATTTT.

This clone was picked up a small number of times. The CDR3 DNA is TGTGCCAGCAGAGCGGACAGGGCTGCTGAAGCTTTCTTT. Its translation is CASRADRAAEAFF. The V gene is TRBV6-5, the J gene TRBJ1-1; 8 bases align to TRBD1. J gave up 6 bases and V 6 bases, and 6 bases lay outside the gene matches. There are 13 residues in the CDR3. CDR1 and CDR2 from the germline V gene are MNHEY and SVGAGI.

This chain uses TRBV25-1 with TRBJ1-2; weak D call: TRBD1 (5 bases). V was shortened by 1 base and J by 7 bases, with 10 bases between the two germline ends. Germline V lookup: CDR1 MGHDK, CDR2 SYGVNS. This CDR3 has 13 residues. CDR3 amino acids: CASSEFGAGGYTF. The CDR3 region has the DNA TGTGCCAGCAGTGAATTTGGGGCAGGTGGCTACACCTTC.

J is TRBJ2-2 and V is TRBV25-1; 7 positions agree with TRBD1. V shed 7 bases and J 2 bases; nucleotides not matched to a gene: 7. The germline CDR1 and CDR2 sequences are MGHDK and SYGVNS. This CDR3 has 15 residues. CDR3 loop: CASKVNRGNTGELFF. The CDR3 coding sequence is TGTGCCAGCAAAGTTAACAGGGGAAACACCGGGGAGCTGTTTTTT.

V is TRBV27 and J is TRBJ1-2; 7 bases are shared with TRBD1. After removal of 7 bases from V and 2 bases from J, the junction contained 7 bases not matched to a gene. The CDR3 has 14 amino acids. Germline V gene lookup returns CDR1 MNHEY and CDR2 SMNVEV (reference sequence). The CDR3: CASNPGGLNYGYTF. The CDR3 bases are TGTGCCAGCAACCCAGGGGGACTCAACTATGGCTACACCTTC.

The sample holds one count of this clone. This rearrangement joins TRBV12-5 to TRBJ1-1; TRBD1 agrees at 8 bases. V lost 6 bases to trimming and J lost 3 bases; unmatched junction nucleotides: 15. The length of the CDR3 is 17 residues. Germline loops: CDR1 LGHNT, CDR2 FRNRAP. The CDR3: CASGKNNFGQGDTEAFF. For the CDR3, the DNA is TGTGCTAGTGGGAAAAATAATTTCGGACAGGGAGACACTGAAGCTTTCTTT.

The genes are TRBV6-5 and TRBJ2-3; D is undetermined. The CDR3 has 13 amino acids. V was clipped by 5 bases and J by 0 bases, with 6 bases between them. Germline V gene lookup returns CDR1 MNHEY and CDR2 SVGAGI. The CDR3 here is CASSRASTDTQYF. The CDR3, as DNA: TGTGCCAGCAGTAGAGCGAGCACAGATACGCAGTATTTT.

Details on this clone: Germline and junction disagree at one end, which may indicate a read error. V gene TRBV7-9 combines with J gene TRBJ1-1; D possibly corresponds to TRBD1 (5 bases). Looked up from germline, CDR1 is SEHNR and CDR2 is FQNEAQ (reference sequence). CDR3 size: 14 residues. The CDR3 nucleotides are TGTTCCAGCAGCTTATTTGGAGGGGCCGATGAAGCTTTCTTT. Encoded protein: CSSSLFGGADEAFF.

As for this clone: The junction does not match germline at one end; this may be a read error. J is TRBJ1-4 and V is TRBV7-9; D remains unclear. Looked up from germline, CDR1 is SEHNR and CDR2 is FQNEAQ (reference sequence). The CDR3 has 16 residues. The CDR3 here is CSSSLSVSATNEKLFF. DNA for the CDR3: TGTTCCAGCAGCTTAAGCGTGTCCGCAACTAATGAAAAACTGTTTTTT.

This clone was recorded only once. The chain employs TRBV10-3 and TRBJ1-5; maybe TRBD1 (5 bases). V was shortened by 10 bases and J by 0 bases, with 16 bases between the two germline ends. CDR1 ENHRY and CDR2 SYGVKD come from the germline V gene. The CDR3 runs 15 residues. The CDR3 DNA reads TGTGCCACTCAGATGGGGGGGACTAGCAATCAGCCCCAGCATTTT. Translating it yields CATQMGGTSNQPQHF.

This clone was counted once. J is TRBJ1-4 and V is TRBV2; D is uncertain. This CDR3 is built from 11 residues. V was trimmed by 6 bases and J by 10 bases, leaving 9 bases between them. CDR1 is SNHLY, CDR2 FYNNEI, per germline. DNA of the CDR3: TGTGCCAGCAGAGCTATCGGAAAACTGTTTTTT. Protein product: CASRAIGKLFF. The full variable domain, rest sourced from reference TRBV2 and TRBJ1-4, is EPEVTQTPSHQVTQMGQEVILRCVPISNHLYFYWYRQILGQKVEFLVSFYNNEISEKSEIFDDQFSVERPDGSNFTLKIRSTKLEDSAMYFCASRAIGKLFFGSGTQLSVL.

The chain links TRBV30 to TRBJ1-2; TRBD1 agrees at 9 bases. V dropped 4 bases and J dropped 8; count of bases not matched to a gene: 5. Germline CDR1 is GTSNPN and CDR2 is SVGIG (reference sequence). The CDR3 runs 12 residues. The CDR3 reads CAWKDRGLGYTF. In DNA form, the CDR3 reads TGTGCCTGGAAGGACAGGGGTCTCGGCTACACCTTC.

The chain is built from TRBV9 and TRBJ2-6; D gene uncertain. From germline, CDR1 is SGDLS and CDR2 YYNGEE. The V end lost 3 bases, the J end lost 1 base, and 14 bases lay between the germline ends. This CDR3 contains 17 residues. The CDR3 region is CASSGRPHGSGANVLTF. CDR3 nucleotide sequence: TGTGCCAGCAGCGGGAGACCCCACGGTTCTGGGGCCAACGTCCTGACTTTC.